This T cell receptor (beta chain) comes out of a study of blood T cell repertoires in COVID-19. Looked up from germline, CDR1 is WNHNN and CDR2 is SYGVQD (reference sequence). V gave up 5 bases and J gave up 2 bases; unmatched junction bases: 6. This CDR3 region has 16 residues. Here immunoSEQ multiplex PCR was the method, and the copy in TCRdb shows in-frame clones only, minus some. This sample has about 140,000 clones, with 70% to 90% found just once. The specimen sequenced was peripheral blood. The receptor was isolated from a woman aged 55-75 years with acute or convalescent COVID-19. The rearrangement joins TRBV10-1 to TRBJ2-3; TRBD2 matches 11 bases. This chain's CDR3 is CASSPGLAAPTDTQYF. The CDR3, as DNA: TGCGCCAGCAGTCCGGGACTAGCGGCCCCCACAGATACGCAGTATTTT.